These 20 T cell receptor beta chains were sequenced from one sample in a study of molecular identifiers for immune sequencing clone quantification (dated by TCRdb to 2017 to 2018). Library construction relied on PCR. Sequencing used a NextSeq 500. TCRdb reworked the public reads: Q25 trimming with fastp, MiXCR clone assembly, productive beta chains retained. Rows are unified per CDR3 protein, each entry keeping the most common DNA and genes. The table for this sample lists about 330,000 distinct CDR3 sequences; about 23% of them were counted only once. The ten largest clones represent approximately 0.74% of the sample. Source material: naive CD8+ T cells from blood, with Jurkat cell RNA spiked in. Explained via the paper, the cell subset or site label denotes: FACS-sorted CD8+CD4-CCR7+CD45RA+ naive T cells. Every receptor here comes from a human donor in good health. Some libraries in this study had Jurkat cell RNA spiked in.

In this sample, this clonotype turned up once. A read error may produce the germline difference seen at one junction end. The rearrangement joins TRBV13 to TRBJ2-2; a possible D gene is TRBD2 (6 bases). Germline values: CDR1 PRHDT, CDR2 FYEKMQ (reference sequence). CDR3 length equals 13 residues. The chain's CDR3 is CASSPRRPRELLF. CDR3 DNA: TGTGCCAGCAGCCCTCGACGACCCCGGGAGCTGTTATTT.

In this sample, this clonotype turned up many times. This rearrangement joins TRBV3-1 to TRBJ1-1, with D tentatively TRBD1 (5 bases). With 1 base removed from V and 5 bases from J, the gap between germline ends came to 11 bases. CDR1 and CDR2 from the germline V gene are LGHDT and YNNKEL (reference sequence). This CDR3 comprises 14 residues. The CDR3 loop is CASSQGQGGTEAFF. The CDR3 nucleotides are TGTGCCAGCAGCCAAGGGCAGGGAGGGACTGAAGCTTTCTTT.

The chain is built from TRBV10-3 and TRBJ1-1, with no clear D. With 10 bases removed from V and 1 base from J, the gap between germline ends came to 25 bases. The CDR3 runs to 17 residues. Per the germline V gene, CDR1 is ENHRY and CDR2 is SYGVKD. CDR3 sequence reads: CATPNWCIGRPNTEAFF. The DNA of the CDR3 is TGTGCCACCCCCAATTGGTGTATTGGCCGGCCGAACACTGAAGCTTTCTTT.

In regard to this clonotype: A read error may explain this, as a much larger clone is one base away. The CDR3 reads CASSLGVSTGAFF. The CDR3 DNA sequence: TGCGCCAGCAGCTTGGGTGTGAGCACTGGAGCTTTCTTT. The chain carries TRBV5-1 and TRBJ1-1; D is undetermined. The CDR3 totals 13 residues. Germline V gene data show CDR1 as SGHRS and CDR2 as YFSETQ.

As to this clonotype: A much larger clone differs from this one at a single base, so this may be a read error. V and J are TRBV7-2 and TRBJ1-4, with a weak D call TRBD1 (5 bases). V lost 8 bases to trimming and J lost 5 bases, with 15 bases between them. CDR3 length: 14 residues. Germline V gene data show CDR1 as SGHTA and CDR2 as FQGNSA. The CDR3 DNA reads as TGTGCCAGCGGCCAAGTGACAGTAAATGAAAAACTGTTTTTT. This sequence encodes CASGQVTVNEKLFF. Variable domain in full (rest from reference TRBV7-2 and TRBJ1-4): GAGVSQSPSNKVTEKGKDVELRCDPISGHTALYWYRQSLGQGLEFLIYFQGNSAPDKSGLPSDRFSAERTGGSVSTLTIQRTQQEDSAVYLCASGQVTVNEKLFFGSGTQLSVL.

In this sample, this clonotype turned up many times. V usage is TRBV6-5 and J usage is TRBJ1-1; 8 bases fit TRBD1. Germline-derived CDR1 and CDR2 are MNHEY and SVGAGI. This CDR3 spans 15 amino acids. The V gene end was trimmed by 4 bases and the J gene end by 6 bases; junction bases not matched to a gene: 10. CDR3 sequence: CASSFGAGGLAEAFF. CDR3 DNA sequence: TGTGCCAGCAGTTTTGGGGCAGGGGGCCTCGCTGAAGCTTTCTTT.

This chain links TRBV18 with TRBJ1-1; D is unclear. The germline gives CDR1 KGHSH, CDR2 LQKENI. This CDR3 region has 13 residues. Trimming cost V 0 bases and J 6 bases, with 8 bases left between them. The CDR3 region is CASSPPGYAEAFF. The DNA for the CDR3 is TGTGCCAGCTCACCACCGGGGTATGCTGAAGCTTTCTTT.

This clonotype was seen only a few times. DNA of the CDR3: TGTGCCAGCAGCCTCGGAGACAGGCTTGTAAACGCGCAGTACTTC. This translates into CASSLGDRLVNAQYF. The J gene is TRBJ2-7, the V gene TRBV7-9; perhaps TRBD1 as D (6 bases). The germline V and J ends were trimmed by 5 bases and 9 bases, with 23 bases remaining between them. The CDR3 runs 15 residues. Germline CDR1 reads SEHNR; CDR2 reads FQNEAQ (reference sequence).

The genes are TRBV28 and TRBJ2-6; 7 nucleotides align to TRBD2. The CDR3 runs 18 residues. Trimming cost V 6 bases and J 0 bases; bases outside gene matches: 11. CDR1 MDHEN and CDR2 SYDVKM come from the germline V gene. The DNA for the CDR3 is TGTGCCAGCAGCGATCTACTAGCGCTTAGCTCTGGGGCCAACGTCCTGACTTTC. Amino acids: CASSDLLALSSGANVLTF.

This clonotype occurred many times. This chain connects TRBV7-2 to TRBJ2-7; 13 bases are a match to TRBD2. The V and J ends lost 5 bases and 5 bases, in that order; junction bases with no gene match: 6. CDR1 and CDR2 from the germline V gene are SGHTA and FQGNSA. This CDR3 region has 15 residues. Written as DNA, the CDR3 is TGTGCCAGCAGCGATGGACTAGCGGGAGTAAACGAGCAGTACTTC. Translated: CASSDGLAGVNEQYF.

This clonotype has only a few counts. DNA of the CDR3: TGCGCCAGCAGCCCCCGGGCTTACAATGAGCAGTTCTTC. Its protein product is CASSPRAYNEQFF. The V call is TRBV5-1, the J call TRBJ2-1; D is undetermined. Germline CDR1 SGHRS, CDR2 YFSETQ. The V end was cut by 4 bases, the J end by 4 bases, with 9 bases between. This CDR3 has 13 residues.

V usage is TRBV27 and J usage is TRBJ2-6; D unclear. Trimming shortened V by 6 bases and J by 0 bases, and 12 bases separated the two germline ends. This CDR3 spans 16 amino acids. Germline values: CDR1 MNHEY, CDR2 SMNVEV (reference sequence). The CDR3 nucleotides read TGTGCCAGCAGGCCAGACCAGTACTCTGGGGCCAACGTCCTGACTTTC. It specifies CASRPDQYSGANVLTF.

As concerns this clonotype: This sequence may be a read error, since a much larger clone differs from it by one base. The chain links TRBV29-1 to TRBJ2-3, with D tentatively TRBD1 (5 bases). Trimming stripped 7 bases from V and 3 bases from J, with 14 bases between. This CDR3 contains 13 residues. The germline V gene encodes CDR1 SQVTM and CDR2 ANQGSEA. The DNA for the CDR3 is TGCAGCGGTGGACACCGGATAACAGATACGCAGTATTTT. Its protein is CSGGHRITDTQYF.

V gene TRBV27 combines with J gene TRBJ2-7; 8 bases agree with TRBD1. The CDR3 loop spans 15 amino acids. V lost 3 bases to trimming and J lost 5 bases; unmatched junction nucleotides: 9. The V gene's germline CDR1 is MNHEY and CDR2 SMNVEV (reference sequence). The CDR3 reads CASSLTGAVIHEQYF. In DNA, the CDR3 is TGTGCCAGCAGTTTGACAGGGGCAGTTATCCACGAGCAGTACTTC.

The sample holds many counts of this clonotype. One junction end disagrees with the germline gene, perhaps due to a read error. The chain carries TRBV5-6 and TRBJ2-7; 7 nucleotides agree with TRBD2. Germline-derived CDR1 and CDR2 are SGHDT and YYEEEE. There are 11 residues in the CDR3. CDR3 in amino acids: CASSFGDYRHF. The CDR3 DNA is TGTGCCAGCAGCTTCGGGGACTACCGTCACTTC.

This rearrangement joins TRBV2 to TRBJ1-1; 7 bases are shared with TRBD1. The CDR3 covers 13 residues. Germline CDR1 reads SNHLY; CDR2 reads FYNNEI. V gave up 9 bases and J gave up 6 bases; unmatched junction bases: 10. The CDR3 spells CARKTGRFAEAFF. In DNA form, the CDR3 reads TGTGCCAGGAAGACAGGGAGATTCGCTGAAGCTTTCTTT. Filled out from reference TRBV2 and TRBJ1-1, the complete variable domain reads EPEVTQTPSHQVTQMGQEVILRCVPISNHLYFYWYRQILGQKVEFLVSFYNNEISEKSEIFDDQFSVERPDGSNFTLKIRSTKLEDSAMYFCARKTGRFAEAFFGQGTRLTVV.

The rearrangement links TRBV10-3 to TRBJ1-1, with D possibly TRBD1 on 6 matching bases. Trimming cost V 4 bases and J 1 base, with 7 bases left between them. CDR3 length equals 13 residues. The germline V gene has CDR1 ENHRY and CDR2 SYGVKD. CDR3 loop: CAISAGENTEAFF. CDR3 DNA: TGTGCCATCAGTGCAGGGGAGAACACTGAAGCTTTCTTT.

This clonotype was found many times. V usage is TRBV2 and J usage is TRBJ1-1; 9 nucleotides align to TRBD1. Germline CDR1 and CDR2: SNHLY and FYNNEI. Trimming at V came to 8 bases and at J to 2 bases, leaving 3 bases not matched to a gene. CDR3 length: 13 residues. The CDR3: CASRGQGNTEAFF. As DNA, the CDR3 is TGTGCCAGCCGGGGACAGGGTAACACTGAAGCTTTCTTT. Looking up the rest from reference TRBV2 and TRBJ1-1 gives the full variable domain: EPEVTQTPSHQVTQMGQEVILRCVPISNHLYFYWYRQILGQKVEFLVSFYNNEISEKSEIFDDQFSVERPDGSNFTLKIRSTKLEDSAMYFCASRGQGNTEAFFGQGTRLTVV.

The sample holds many counts of this clonotype. The rearrangement uses TRBV14 and TRBJ2-7; no clear D. This CDR3 is built from 17 residues. Trimming removed 2 bases at V and 2 bases at J, with 19 bases between. Germline V CDR1 and CDR2: SGHDN, FVKESK. The CDR3 DNA reads TGTGCCAGCAGCCAACAGCTAAACTACCGGTCAACCTACGAGCAGTACTTC. Translating gives CASSQQLNYRSTYEQYF.

As regards this clonotype: It may be a read error: a sequence one base away is much more abundant. The chain joins TRBV4-3 to TRBJ2-3, with 7 bases that match TRBD1. This CDR3 contains 13 residues. CDR1 is LGHNA and CDR2 is YSLEER in the germline V gene. DNA of the CDR3: TGCGCCAGCCGAGGGGTTGGGACAGATACGCAGAATTTT. Its protein product is CASRGVGTDTQNF.